Listed below are T cell receptor beta chains from one sample, sequenced in a study of blood T cell repertoires in COVID-19. Profiling relied on immunoSEQ multiplex PCR, and the TCRdb table lists in-frame clones only, not all of them. The sample lists about 270,000 clones; 90% were seen once. Specimen: PBMCs or T cells enriched from blood (not recorded which). The origin of the receptors is a woman in her twenties or thirties with acute COVID-19. The CDR3 runs from the conserved cysteine through the conserved F or W. The order of the fields is V gene, D gene, J gene, clone size, CDR3 protein, CDR3 DNA. The D gene is left open where the match is weak. Expanded clones are given a class, and other clones once, few, many or no size at all.

V: TRBV28; D: .; J: TRBJ1-5; size: .; CDR3: CASSLGNSNQPQHF; DNA: TGTGCCAGCAGTCTAGGAAATAGCAATCAGCCCCAGCATTTT
V: TRBV11-2; D: .; J: TRBJ2-5; size: .; CDR3: CASSRGVSTRETQYF; DNA: TGTGCCAGCAGCCGAGGTGTTTCCACCAGAGAGACCCAGTACTTC
V: TRBV19; D: TRBD2; J: TRBJ2-1; size: .; CDR3: CASSARGDEQFF; DNA: TGTGCCAGTAGTGCCCGGGGGGATGAGCAGTTCTTC
V: TRBV14; D: .; J: TRBJ2-1; size: .; CDR3: CASSQEEDSYNEQFF; DNA: TGTGCCAGCAGCCAAGAAGAGGACTCCTACAATGAGCAGTTCTTC
V: TRBV5-1; D: TRBD1; J: TRBJ1-4; size: .; CDR3: CASSLEWAGGEKLFF; DNA: TGCGCCAGCAGCTTGGAATGGGCAGGGGGTGAAAAACTGTTTTTT
V: TRBV4-2; D: TRBD1; J: TRBJ2-3; size: .; CDR3: CASSSDRGQTDTQYF; DNA: TGTGCCAGCAGCTCCGACAGGGGGCAGACAGATACGCAGTATTTT
V: TRBV6-4; D: TRBD2; J: TRBJ2-3; size: .; CDR3: CASSDSMELAGTDTQYF; DNA: TGTGCCAGCAGTGACTCGATGGAACTAGCGGGCACAGATACGCAGTATTTT
V: TRBV28; D: .; J: TRBJ1-5; size: .; CDR3: CASSTTGYSQPQHF; DNA: TGTGCCAGCAGCACGACAGGCTATAGCCAGCCCCAGCATTTT
V: TRBV18; D: TRBD1; J: TRBJ1-6; size: .; CDR3: CASSPMSGQGGSPLHF; DNA: TGTGCCAGCTCACCAATGTCGGGACAGGGGGGTTCACCCCTCCACTTT
V: TRBV5-1; D: TRBD1; J: TRBJ2-1; size: .; CDR3: CASAPGTGSLNEQFF; DNA: TGCGCCAGCGCCCCCGGGACAGGGTCCCTCAATGAGCAGTTCTTC
V: TRBV28; D: .; J: TRBJ2-7; size: .; CDR3: CASGPQLAF; DNA: TGTGCCAGCGGGCCTCAACTGGCTTTC
V: TRBV7-6; D: TRBD2; J: TRBJ2-7; size: .; CDR3: CASSYGLVGTGEQYF; DNA: TGTGCCAGCAGTTACGGACTAGTAGGGACGGGCGAGCAGTACTTC
V: TRBV29-1; D: .; J: TRBJ2-7; size: once; CDR3: CSMTGGGYEQYF; DNA: TGCAGCATGACAGGTGGGGGCTACGAGCAGTACTTC
V: TRBV27; D: TRBD1; J: TRBJ1-2; size: .; CDR3: CASSSDRTGISYGYTF; DNA: TGTGCCAGCAGTTCAGACCGGACAGGTATCTCCTATGGCTACACCTTC
V: TRBV5-1; D: .; J: TRBJ2-2; size: once; CDR3: CASSPEWSTGELFF; DNA: TGCGCCAGCAGTCCTGAATGGAGCACCGGGGAGCTGTTTTTT
V: TRBV19; D: TRBD1; J: TRBJ2-3; size: .; CDR3: CASRNRGPSTDTQYF; DNA: TGTGCCAGTAGGAACAGGGGGCCGAGCACAGATACGCAGTATTTT
V: TRBV24-1; D: TRBD1; J: TRBJ2-1; size: few; CDR3: CATSRTGTGNEQFF; DNA: TGTGCCACCAGCCGGACAGGGACGGGCAATGAGCAGTTCTTC
V: TRBV19; D: TRBD1; J: TRBJ2-2; size: few; CDR3: CATDGDRSLPGELFF; DNA: TGTGCGACCGACGGGGACAGGAGCCTGCCCGGGGAGCTGTTTTTT
V: TRBV5-4; D: .; J: TRBJ1-6; size: .; CDR3: CASSSGQTSPLHF; DNA: TGTGCCAGCAGCTCCGGACAGACTTCACCCCTCCACTTT
V: TRBV7-8; D: .; J: TRBJ2-2; size: .; CDR3: CASSQTRTGELFF; DNA: TGTGCCAGCAGTCAAACGAGAACCGGGGAGCTGTTTTTT
V: TRBV5-1; D: TRBD2; J: TRBJ2-7; size: .; CDR3: CASSTGTSLSYEQYF; DNA: TGCGCCAGCAGCACCGGGACTAGTTTATCCTACGAGCAGTACTTC
V: TRBV7-8; D: .; J: TRBJ2-5; size: once; CDR3: CASSPTSGLLMGTQYF; DNA: TGTGCCAGCAGCCCCACCTCGGGACTCCTCATGGGGACCCAGTACTTC
V: TRBV12-3/TRBV12-4; D: .; J: TRBJ1-2; size: once; CDR3: CASSFRRGGYTF; DNA: TGTGCCAGCAGTTTCCGACGGGGTGGCTACACCTTC
V: TRBV5-4; D: .; J: TRBJ2-3; size: .; CDR3: CASSLAPTPQSTDTQYF; DNA: TGTGCCAGCAGCTTGGCCCCCACACCCCAGAGCACAGATACGCAGTATTTT
V: TRBV10-1; D: .; J: TRBJ1-2; size: .; CDR3: CASSESVNYGYTF; DNA: TGCGCCAGCAGTGAATCCGTTAACTATGGCTACACCTTC
V: TRBV27; D: .; J: TRBJ2-7; size: .; CDR3: CASRAAGEQYF; DNA: TGTGCCAGCAGGGCGGCGGGCGAGCAGTACTTC
V: TRBV7-3; D: .; J: TRBJ2-2; size: .; CDR3: CASRNPGGELFF; DNA: TGTGCCAGCAGAAATCCAGGGGGGGAGCTGTTTTTT
V: TRBV12-3/TRBV12-4; D: .; J: TRBJ1-4; size: .; CDR3: CATTGGGTEKLFF; DNA: TGTGCCACCACGGGGGGAGGTACTGAAAAACTGTTTTTT
V: TRBV28; D: .; J: TRBJ1-1; size: .; CDR3: CASSADYPYGRIEAFF; DNA: TGTGCCAGCAGTGCCGATTACCCCTACGGGAGAATTGAAGCTTTCTTT